Reported below is one TCR beta chain. Clones were read by immunoSEQ multiplex PCR, and TCRdb kept only the in-frame ones, dropping some. This sample has about 40,000 clones, with just over 85% found just once. Documented treatment: randomized to nivolumab then ipilimumab (arm A) or the reverse (arm B). No patient had prior DNA-damaging chemotherapy. From thawed PBMCs, live CD3+CD8+ cells negative for CD19 and CD56 were sorted. The record originates from a study of sequential checkpoint blockade in melanoma. Study background: Arm A got nivolumab then ipilimumab; arm B the reverse, 1:1. After both sequences, patients received maintenance nivolumab.

The CDR3 totals 15 residues. The V segment lost 6 bases and the J segment 2 bases; nucleotides outside the gene matches: 9. Germline CDR1 reads MRHNA; CDR2 reads SNTAGT. The sequence derives from a human donor with melanoma. The J gene is TRBJ2-7, the V gene TRBV6-4, with 8 bases aligning to TRBD2. The sequencing used CD8+ T cells sorted from blood (inferred from file names), collected from a patient given nivolumab and ipilimumab in sequence. Written as DNA, the CDR3 is TGTGCCAGCAGGTACAGTAGCGGGAAACCCTACGAGCAGTACTTC. Its protein product is CASRYSSGKPYEQYF.